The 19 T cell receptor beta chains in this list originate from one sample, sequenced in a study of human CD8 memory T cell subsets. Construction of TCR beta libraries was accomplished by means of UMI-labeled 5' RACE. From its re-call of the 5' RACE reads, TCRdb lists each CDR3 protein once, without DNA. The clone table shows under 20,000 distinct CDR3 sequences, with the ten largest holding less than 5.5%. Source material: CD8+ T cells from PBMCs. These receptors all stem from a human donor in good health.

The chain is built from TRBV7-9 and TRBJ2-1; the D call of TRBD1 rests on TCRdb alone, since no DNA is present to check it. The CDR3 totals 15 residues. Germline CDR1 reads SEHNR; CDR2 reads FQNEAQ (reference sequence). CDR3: CASSPGQGYGHEQFF.

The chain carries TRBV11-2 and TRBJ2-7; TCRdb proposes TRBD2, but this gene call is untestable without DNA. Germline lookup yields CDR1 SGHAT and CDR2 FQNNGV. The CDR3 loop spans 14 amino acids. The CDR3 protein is CASSLGGETYEQYF. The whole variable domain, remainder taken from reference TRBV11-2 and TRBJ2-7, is EAGVAQSPRYKIIEKRQSVAFWCNPISGHATLYWYQQILGQGPKLLIQFQNNGVVDDSQLPKDRFSAERLKGVDSTLKIQPAKLEDSAVYLCASSLGGETYEQYFGPGTRLTVT.

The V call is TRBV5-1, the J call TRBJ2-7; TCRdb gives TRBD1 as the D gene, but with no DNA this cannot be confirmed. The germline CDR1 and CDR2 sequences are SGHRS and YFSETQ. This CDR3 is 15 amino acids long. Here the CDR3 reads CASLELLGTGDEQYF.

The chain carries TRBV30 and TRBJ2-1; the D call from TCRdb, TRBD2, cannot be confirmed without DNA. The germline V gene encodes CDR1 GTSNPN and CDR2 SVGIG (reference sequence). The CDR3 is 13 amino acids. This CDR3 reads CAWSLLAGYEQFF.

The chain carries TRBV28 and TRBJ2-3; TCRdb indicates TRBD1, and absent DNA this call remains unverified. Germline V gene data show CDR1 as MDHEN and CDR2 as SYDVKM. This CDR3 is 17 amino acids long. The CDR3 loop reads CASSLLAQGVRADTQYF.

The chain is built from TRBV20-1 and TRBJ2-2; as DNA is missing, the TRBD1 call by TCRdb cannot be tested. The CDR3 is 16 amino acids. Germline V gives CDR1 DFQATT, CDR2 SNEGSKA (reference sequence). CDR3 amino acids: CSARGTSSPDTGELFF.

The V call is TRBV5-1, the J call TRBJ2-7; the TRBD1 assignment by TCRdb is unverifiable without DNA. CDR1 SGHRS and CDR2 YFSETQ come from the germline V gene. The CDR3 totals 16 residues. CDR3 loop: CASSLRSGTSLVEQYF.

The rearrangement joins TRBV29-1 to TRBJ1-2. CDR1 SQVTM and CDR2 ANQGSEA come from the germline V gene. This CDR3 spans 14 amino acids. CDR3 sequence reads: CSVEGPGGNYGYTF.

CDR3 residues: CAWGQGNTEAFF. The rearrangement uses TRBV5-4 and TRBJ1-1; TCRdb designates TRBD1, a call that cannot be tested without DNA. The germline V gene has CDR1 SGHNT and CDR2 YYREEE (reference sequence). The CDR3 is made up of 12 amino acids.

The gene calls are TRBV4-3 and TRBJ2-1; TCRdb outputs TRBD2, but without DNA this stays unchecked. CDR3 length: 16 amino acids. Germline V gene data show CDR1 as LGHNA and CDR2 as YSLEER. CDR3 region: CASSQDRTSDYNEQFF.

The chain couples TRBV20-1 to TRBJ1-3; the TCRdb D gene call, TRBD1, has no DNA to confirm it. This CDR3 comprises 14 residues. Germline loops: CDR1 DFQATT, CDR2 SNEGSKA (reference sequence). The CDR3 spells CSAREGAGLDTIYF.

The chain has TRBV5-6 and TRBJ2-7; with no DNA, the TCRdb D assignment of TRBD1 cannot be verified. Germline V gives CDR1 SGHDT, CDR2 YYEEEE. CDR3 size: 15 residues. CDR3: CASSLESGGLLEQYF.

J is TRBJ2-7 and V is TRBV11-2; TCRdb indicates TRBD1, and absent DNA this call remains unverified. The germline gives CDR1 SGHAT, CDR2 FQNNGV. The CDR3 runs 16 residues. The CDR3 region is CASSLGGGGGPYEQYF.

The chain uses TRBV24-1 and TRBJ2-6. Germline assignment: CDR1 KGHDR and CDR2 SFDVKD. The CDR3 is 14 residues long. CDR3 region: CATSGGIGANVLTF.

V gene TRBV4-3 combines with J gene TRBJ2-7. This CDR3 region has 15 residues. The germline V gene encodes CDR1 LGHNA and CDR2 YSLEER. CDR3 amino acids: CASSQDLTETYEQYF.

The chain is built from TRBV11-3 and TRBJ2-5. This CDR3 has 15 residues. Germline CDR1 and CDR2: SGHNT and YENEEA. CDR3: CASSLDHSSRETQYF.

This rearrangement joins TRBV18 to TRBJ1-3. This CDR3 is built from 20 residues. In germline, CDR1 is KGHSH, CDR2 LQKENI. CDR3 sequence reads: CASSPIAGLEPGLSGNTIYF.

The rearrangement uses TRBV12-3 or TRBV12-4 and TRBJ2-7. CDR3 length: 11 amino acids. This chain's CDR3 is CASSDNYEQYF.

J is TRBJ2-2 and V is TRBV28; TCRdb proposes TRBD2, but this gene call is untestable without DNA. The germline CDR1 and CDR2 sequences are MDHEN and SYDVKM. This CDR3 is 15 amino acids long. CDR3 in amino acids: CASSTSGRNTGELFF.